This is a list of T cell receptor beta chains from one sample in a study of T cells in Graves' hyperthyroidism and ophthalmopathy. TCRdb recomputed calls from the multiplex PCR reads with MiXCR, one row per CDR3 protein. Here the sample spans 600,000 to 650,000 distinct CDR3 sequences, around 21% being singletons. Sequenced: blood. These receptors originate from a man in his thirties or forties with Graves' ophthalmopathy. The CDR3 runs from the conserved cysteine through the conserved F or W. D genes are given only for firm matches. The size field is filled for only some rows; it gives once, few, many or a size class.

CDR3 protein: CASSLQGGSRDEQYF
CDR3 DNA: TGTGCCAGCAGCTTACAGGGCGGGAGCCGCGACGAGCAGTACTTC
CDR3 length: 15
D gene: TRBD2
V gene: TRBV7-9
J gene: TRBJ2-7
clone size: many

CDR3 protein: CAGTQTGGGISPLHF
CDR3 DNA: TGTGCCGGCACCCAGACAGGGGGAGGGATTTCACCCCTCCACTTT
CDR3 length: 15
D gene: TRBD1
V gene: TRBV27
J gene: TRBJ1-6
clone size: NA

CDR3 protein: CASSRIAGTQETQYF
CDR3 DNA: TGTGCCAGCAGCCGTATAGCGGGGACTCAAGAGACCCAGTACTTC
CDR3 length: 15
D gene: TRBD2
V gene: TRBV4-2
J gene: TRBJ2-5
clone size: NA

CDR3 protein: CASSVMEVMNTEAFF
CDR3 DNA: TGTGCCAGCAGTGTGATGGAGGTGATGAACACTGAAGCTTTCTTT
CDR3 length: 15
D gene: NA
V gene: TRBV2
J gene: TRBJ1-1
clone size: many

CDR3 protein: CASSYHLGRNEQFF
CDR3 DNA: TGTGCCAGCAGCTACCATCTAGGGCGCAATGAGCAGTTCTTC
CDR3 length: 14
D gene: NA
V gene: TRBV7-2
J gene: TRBJ2-1
clone size: many

CDR3 protein: CASSRGTGTEAFF
CDR3 DNA: TGTGCCAGCAGCCGTGGGACAGGGACTGAAGCTTTCTTT
CDR3 length: 13
D gene: TRBD1
V gene: TRBV3-1
J gene: TRBJ1-1
clone size: many

CDR3 protein: CASSQDFGDQPQHF
CDR3 DNA: TGTGCCAGCAGCCAAGATTTTGGGGATCAGCCCCAGCATTTT
CDR3 length: 14
D gene: NA
V gene: TRBV3-1
J gene: TRBJ1-5
clone size: many

CDR3 protein: CASIGLAGGTNTGELFF
CDR3 DNA: TGTGCCAGCATCGGGCTAGCGGGAGGGACCAACACCGGGGAGCTGTTTTTT
CDR3 length: 17
D gene: TRBD2
V gene: TRBV2
J gene: TRBJ2-2
clone size: NA

CDR3 protein: CSARANRTANSPLHF
CDR3 DNA: TGCAGTGCTAGAGCTAATCGGACAGCTAATTCACCCCTCCACTTT
CDR3 length: 15
D gene: NA
V gene: TRBV20-1
J gene: TRBJ1-6
clone size: few

CDR3 protein: CASSQITVNTEAFF
CDR3 DNA: TGTGCCAGCAGCCAGATAACAGTGAACACTGAAGCTTTCTTT
CDR3 length: 14
D gene: NA
V gene: TRBV5-5
J gene: TRBJ1-1
clone size: many

CDR3 protein: CAWREPGRWETQYF
CDR3 DNA: TGTGCCTGGAGGGAACCGGGGCGGTGGGAGACCCAGTACTTC
CDR3 length: 14
D gene: NA
V gene: TRBV30
J gene: TRBJ2-5
clone size: many

CDR3 protein: CASNPGLAGTLSYEQYF
CDR3 DNA: TGTGCCAGCAATCCGGGACTAGCGGGAACCTTATCCTACGAGCAGTACTTC
CDR3 length: 17
D gene: TRBD2
V gene: TRBV6-1
J gene: TRBJ2-7
clone size: NA

CDR3 protein: CASSDGSGTYNEQFF
CDR3 DNA: TGTGCCAGCAGCGACGGGAGCGGGACCTACAATGAGCAGTTCTTC
CDR3 length: 15
D gene: TRBD2
V gene: TRBV6-1
J gene: TRBJ2-1
clone size: few

CDR3 protein: CASSSFSLARTYEQYF
CDR3 DNA: TGTGCCAGCAGCTCCTTCTCCCTAGCGAGAACCTACGAGCAGTACTTC
CDR3 length: 16
D gene: NA
V gene: TRBV5-6
J gene: TRBJ2-7
clone size: NA

CDR3 protein: CASTVFQETQYF
CDR3 DNA: TGTGCCAGTACAGTGTTCCAAGAGACCCAGTACTTC
CDR3 length: 12
D gene: NA
V gene: TRBV6-1
J gene: TRBJ2-5
clone size: many

CDR3 protein: CSVEDSDSGSSYNEQFF
CDR3 DNA: TGCAGCGTTGAAGATAGTGATAGCGGGAGCTCCTACAATGAGCAGTTCTTC
CDR3 length: 17
D gene: TRBD2
V gene: TRBV29-1
J gene: TRBJ2-1
clone size: few

CDR3 protein: CASSLAHRGLSNEQFF
CDR3 DNA: TGTGCCAGCAGCTTAGCGCACAGGGGGCTGAGCAATGAGCAGTTCTTC
CDR3 length: 16
D gene: TRBD1
V gene: TRBV7-9
J gene: TRBJ2-1
clone size: many

CDR3 protein: CASSSGTGEYGYTF
CDR3 DNA: TGTGCCAGCAGCTCCGGGACAGGGGAATATGGCTACACCTTC
CDR3 length: 14
D gene: TRBD1
V gene: TRBV7-2
J gene: TRBJ1-2
clone size: NA

CDR3 protein: CASSSRAGEKTQYF
CDR3 DNA: TGTGCCAGCAGCTCTCGAGCGGGAGAGAAGACCCAGTACTTC
CDR3 length: 14
D gene: TRBD2
V gene: TRBV7-2
J gene: TRBJ2-5
clone size: many

CDR3 protein: CATSRSSGRAPDTQYF
CDR3 DNA: TGTGCCACCAGCCGGTCAAGCGGGAGGGCCCCAGATACGCAGTATTTT
CDR3 length: 16
D gene: TRBD2
V gene: TRBV24-1
J gene: TRBJ2-3
clone size: NA

CDR3 protein: CASSSTGEEQYF
CDR3 DNA: TGTGCCAGCAGCTCTACGGGGGAGGAGCAGTACTTC
CDR3 length: 12
D gene: NA
V gene: TRBV7-8
J gene: TRBJ2-7
clone size: NA

CDR3 protein: CSVDRGGTDTQYF
CDR3 DNA: TGCAGCGTTGACAGGGGAGGCACAGATACGCAGTATTTT
CDR3 length: 13
D gene: NA
V gene: TRBV29-1
J gene: TRBJ2-3
clone size: few

CDR3 protein: CSALGQSTYEQYF
CDR3 DNA: TGCAGCGCCCTGGGACAGTCAACCTACGAGCAGTACTTC
CDR3 length: 13
D gene: TRBD1
V gene: TRBV29-1
J gene: TRBJ2-7
clone size: few

CDR3 protein: CASSPNSLRNEQFF
CDR3 DNA: TGTGCCAGCAGTCCGAACTCCTTACGGAATGAGCAGTTCTTC
CDR3 length: 14
D gene: NA
V gene: TRBV12-3/TRBV12-4
J gene: TRBJ2-1
clone size: many

CDR3 protein: CASQPSQGGSYEQYF
CDR3 DNA: TGTGCCAGCCAGCCTTCACAGGGAGGCTCCTACGAGCAGTACTTC
CDR3 length: 15
D gene: NA
V gene: TRBV27
J gene: TRBJ2-7
clone size: NA

CDR3 protein: CASSLGGLAGSGRYEQYF
CDR3 DNA: TGTGCCAGCAGCTTAGGGGGACTAGCGGGGTCCGGTAGGTACGAGCAGTACTTC
CDR3 length: 18
D gene: TRBD2
V gene: TRBV13
J gene: TRBJ2-7
clone size: NA

CDR3 protein: CASSPPIRNTIYF
CDR3 DNA: TGTGCCAGCAGCCCTCCCATAAGAAACACCATATATTTT
CDR3 length: 13
D gene: NA
V gene: TRBV11-2
J gene: TRBJ1-3
clone size: NA

CDR3 protein: CASSSPGTPGNSYEQYF
CDR3 DNA: TGTGCCAGCAGCTCACCCGGGACCCCCGGGAACTCCTACGAGCAGTACTTC
CDR3 length: 17
D gene: NA
V gene: TRBV11-2
J gene: TRBJ2-7
clone size: few

CDR3 protein: CASSYSSVVQETQYF
CDR3 DNA: TGTGCCAGCAGTTACTCCTCGGTAGTACAAGAGACCCAGTACTTC
CDR3 length: 15
D gene: NA
V gene: TRBV6-5
J gene: TRBJ2-5
clone size: few